The 21 T cell receptor beta chains below all came from one sample that was sequenced in a study of blood T cell repertoires in COVID-19. Sequenced by immunoSEQ multiplex PCR; TCRdb stores in-frame clones only, minus some. The sample lists around 250,000 clones, approximately 90% occurring once. Specimen: peripheral blood. These receptor sequences come from a man in his late teens or twenties with active or convalescent COVID-19.

J is TRBJ2-5 and V is TRBV5-1; perhaps TRBD1 as D (5 bases). Germline CDR1 SGHRS, CDR2 YFSETQ. The CDR3 is made up of 12 amino acids. The V and J ends lost 7 bases and 1 base respectively, with 8 bases between them. The CDR3: CASSRVQETQYF. The DNA of the CDR3 is TGCGCCAGCTCCAGGGTCCAAGAGACCCAGTACTTC.

This sequence joins TRBV30 and TRBJ2-3; TRBD1 is a possible D gene (6 bases). There are 15 residues in the CDR3. The germline gives CDR1 GTSNPN, CDR2 SVGIG (reference sequence). Trimming cost V 0 bases and J 2 bases, with 12 bases left between them. In DNA form, the CDR3 reads TGTGCCTGGAGTGTCCTACAGGGACCCACAGATACGCAGTATTTT. This encodes CAWSVLQGPTDTQYF.

The chain employs TRBV7-9 and TRBJ1-6, with 9 bases lining up with TRBD1. V shed 5 bases, J shed 8 bases, and the junction held 7 bases outside the gene matches. This CDR3 has 15 amino acids. Looked up from germline, CDR1 is SEHNR and CDR2 is FQNEAQ (reference sequence). The CDR3 DNA sequence: TGTGCCAGCAGCACCGGACAGGGGAAAGATTCACCCCTCCACTTT. It yields the protein CASSTGQGKDSPLHF. Full variable domain (remainder filled in from reference TRBV7-9 and TRBJ1-6): DTGVSQNPRHKITKRGQNVTFRCDPISEHNRLYWYRQTLGQGPEFLTYFQNEAQLEKSRLLSDRFSAERPKGSFSTLEIQRTEQGDSAMYLCASSTGQGKDSPLHFGNGTRLTVT.

The chain employs TRBV10-2 and TRBJ2-1; 10 bases map to TRBD1. CDR1 and CDR2 from the germline V gene are WSHSY and SAAADI. V shed 8 bases and J 7 bases; nucleotides not matched to a gene: 11. There are 15 residues in the CDR3. CDR3 sequence (DNA): TGCGCCAGCCTTAGACAGGGGGCGACGAGTAATGAGCAGTTCTTC. Translation: CASLRQGATSNEQFF.

In this sample, this clone turned up once. This chain joins TRBV19 and TRBJ2-3; the match to TRBD1 covers 10 bases. Germline values: CDR1 LNHDA, CDR2 SQIVND (reference sequence). The CDR3 spans 15 residues. V shed 3 bases and J 1 base; nucleotides not matched to a gene: 1. CDR3 amino acids: CASSIGTGGTDTQYF. The DNA for the CDR3 is TGTGCCAGTAGTATTGGGACAGGGGGCACAGATACGCAGTATTTT.

The J gene is TRBJ2-1, the V gene TRBV5-8; 9 bases align to TRBD1. Germline CDR1 reads SGHTS; CDR2 reads YDEGEE. This CDR3 spans 10 amino acids. Trimming removed 7 bases from V and 14 bases from J; junction bases left unmatched: 4. CDR3 in amino acids: CASGGQGKFF. CDR3 in DNA: TGTGCCAGCGGAGGACAGGGGAAGTTCTTC.

The chain uses TRBV9 and TRBJ1-4, with 7 bases identical to TRBD1. Trimming cost V 7 bases and J 4 bases; bases outside gene matches: 10. From germline, CDR1 is SGDLS and CDR2 YYNGEE. The CDR3 extends over 15 amino acids. CDR3 residues: CASSRGTEINEKLFF. The DNA for the CDR3 is TGTGCCAGCTCAAGGGGGACAGAGATTAATGAAAAACTGTTTTTT. The full variable domain, in which reference TRBV9 and TRBJ1-4 provide the parts outside the CDR3, is DSGVTQTPKHLITATGQRVTLRCSPRSGDLSVYWYQQSLDQGLQFLIQYYNGEERAKGNILERFSAQQFPDLHSELNLSSLELGDSALYFCASSRGTEINEKLFFGSGTQLSVL.

V gene TRBV11-3 combines with J gene TRBJ2-3, with 11 bases identical to TRBD2. This CDR3 comprises 16 residues. Losses at the gene ends were 4 bases for V and 3 bases for J; bases not matched to a gene: 6. Germline assignment: CDR1 SGHNT and CDR2 YENEEA. DNA of the CDR3: TGTGCCAGCAGCTCCGGGACTAGCGGCGCAACAGATACGCAGTATTTT. Protein sequence: CASSSGTSGATDTQYF.

The rearrangement links TRBV5-1 to TRBJ2-1, with D perhaps matching TRBD2 (5 bases). The CDR3 contains 11 residues. V was clipped by 5 bases and J by 10 bases, with 10 bases between them. Germline V gene sequence: CDR1 SGHRS, CDR2 YFSETQ. The CDR3 loop reads CASRVGGEQFF. In nucleotides, the CDR3 is TGCGCCAGCAGGGTGGGCGGGGAGCAGTTCTTC.

This chain links TRBV5-1 with TRBJ1-5, with 8 bases aligning to TRBD1. The length of the CDR3 is 17 residues. Losses at the gene ends were 4 bases for V and 4 bases for J; bases not matched to a gene: 13. Germline CDR1 and CDR2: SGHRS and YFSETQ. The chain's CDR3 is CASSVGTGSLANQPQHF. The CDR3 coding sequence is TGCGCCAGCAGCGTCGGGACAGGTTCCTTAGCAAATCAGCCCCAGCATTTT.

This chain connects TRBV28 to TRBJ1-2; 8 nucleotides align to TRBD1. The CDR3 runs 14 residues. J lost 0 bases, V lost 6 bases, and 3 bases had no gene match. CDR1 and CDR2 (germline): MDHEN, SYDVKM. This chain's CDR3 is CASRGTGPNYGYTF. DNA of the CDR3: TGTGCCAGCAGGGGGACAGGACCTAACTATGGCTACACCTTC.

The chain recombines TRBV6-1 with TRBJ1-4, with TRBD1 matching over 8 bases. Losses at the gene ends were 0 bases for V and 7 bases for J; bases not matched to a gene: 10. CDR1 is MNHNS and CDR2 is SASEGT in the germline V gene. This CDR3 has 17 amino acids. CDR3: CASSEAPLTGAGEKLFF. CDR3 nucleotides: TGTGCCAGCAGTGAAGCACCGTTGACAGGGGCGGGTGAAAAACTGTTTTTT.

The chain employs TRBV24-1 and TRBJ2-1; the match to TRBD2 covers 13 bases. Germline values: CDR1 KGHDR, CDR2 SFDVKD. After removal of 3 bases from V and 6 bases from J, the junction contained 10 bases not matched to a gene. The CDR3 has 18 residues. The CDR3 reads CATSDSELAGGVSNEQFF. CDR3 nucleotide sequence: TGTGCCACCAGTGATAGTGAACTAGCGGGAGGGGTGTCCAATGAGCAGTTCTTC.

This clone was seen a handful of times. This chain uses TRBV7-9 with TRBJ2-4; perhaps TRBD1 as D (6 bases). Germline assignment: CDR1 SEHNR and CDR2 FQNEAQ (reference sequence). This CDR3 is 12 amino acids long. Trimming pared 4 bases from V and 12 bases from J, leaving 13 bases between. CDR3 sequence: CASSSVTGNQYF. As DNA, the CDR3 is TGTGCCAGCAGCTCCGTGACAGGCAATCAGTACTTC. The entire variable domain, with the rest obtained from reference TRBV7-9 and TRBJ2-4, is as follows: DTGVSQNPRHKITKRGQNVTFRCDPISEHNRLYWYRQTLGQGPEFLTYFQNEAQLEKSRLLSDRFSAERPKGSFSTLEIQRTEQGDSAMYLCASSSVTGNQYFGAGTRLSVL.

This clone was picked up one time. The rearrangement links TRBV6-6 to TRBJ2-7, with 9 bases fitting TRBD2. Germline lookup yields CDR1 MNHNY and CDR2 SVGAGI (reference sequence). J gave up 3 bases and V 7 bases, and 4 bases lay outside the gene matches. The length of the CDR3 is 13 residues. CDR3 protein: CASILAGSYEQYF. The CDR3 DNA follows: TGTGCCAGCATCCTAGCGGGAAGCTACGAGCAGTACTTC.

The rearrangement links TRBV5-1 to TRBJ2-7; D possibly corresponds to TRBD2 (6 bases). V lost 1 base and J lost 4, with 12 bases in between. The length of the CDR3 is 14 residues. Germline CDR1 and CDR2: SGHRS and YFSETQ. The CDR3 DNA follows: TGCGCCAGCAGCTTGACCAGCGGGCGGTACGAGCAGTACTTC. This codes for CASSLTSGRYEQYF.

This clone was counted a few times. The CDR3: CATISTFPSEQYF. The CDR3 nucleotides are TGTGCCACCATCTCTACCTTCCCATCCGAGCAGTACTTC. The rearrangement joins TRBV6-6 to TRBJ2-7; D not resolved. This CDR3 is 13 amino acids long. Germline CDR1 MNHNY, CDR2 SVGAGI (reference sequence). The ends were cut back, 10 bases at V and 6 bases at J, with 19 bases in the middle.

This clone has ten or more counts. The genes are TRBV29-1 and TRBJ2-1; 11 bases map to TRBD2. The J segment lost 6 bases and the V segment lost 3 bases, leaving 4 bases of the junction unmatched. From germline, CDR1 is SQVTM and CDR2 ANQGSEA. CDR3 length equals 14 residues. CDR3 DNA sequence: TGCAGCGTTGAGACTACTAGCGGGAGCAATGAGCAGTTCTTC. It translates to CSVETTSGSNEQFF.

V is TRBV5-1 and J is TRBJ2-3; a possible D gene is TRBD2 (5 bases). V shed 7 bases and J shed 4 bases, with 16 bases lying between them. The CDR3 length is 14 residues. In germline, CDR1 is SGHRS, CDR2 YFSETQ. This CDR3 reads CASAPGLAADTQYF. The DNA of the CDR3 is TGCGCCAGCGCCCCCGGGCTAGCCGCAGATACGCAGTATTTT.

Here the CDR3 DNA reads TGTGCCAGCAGCCCCTCAGGTTCGAACCTTGGAAACACCATATATTTT. This sequence encodes CASSPSGSNLGNTIYF. The rearrangement links TRBV11-2 to TRBJ1-3; D gene uncertain. Germline CDR1 SGHAT, CDR2 FQNNGV. CDR3 length: 16 residues. V shed 5 bases and J shed 3 bases, with 17 bases lying between them.

The chain employs TRBV5-1 and TRBJ2-7; 8 bases agree with TRBD1. This CDR3 is 15 amino acids long. V trimming: 4 bases; J trimming: 7 bases; junction bases outside the gene matches: 13. CDR1 is SGHRS, CDR2 YFSETQ, per germline. The CDR3 sequence is CASSPQVQGASEQYF. The CDR3 DNA follows: TGCGCCAGCAGCCCCCAAGTCCAGGGGGCAAGTGAGCAGTACTTC.